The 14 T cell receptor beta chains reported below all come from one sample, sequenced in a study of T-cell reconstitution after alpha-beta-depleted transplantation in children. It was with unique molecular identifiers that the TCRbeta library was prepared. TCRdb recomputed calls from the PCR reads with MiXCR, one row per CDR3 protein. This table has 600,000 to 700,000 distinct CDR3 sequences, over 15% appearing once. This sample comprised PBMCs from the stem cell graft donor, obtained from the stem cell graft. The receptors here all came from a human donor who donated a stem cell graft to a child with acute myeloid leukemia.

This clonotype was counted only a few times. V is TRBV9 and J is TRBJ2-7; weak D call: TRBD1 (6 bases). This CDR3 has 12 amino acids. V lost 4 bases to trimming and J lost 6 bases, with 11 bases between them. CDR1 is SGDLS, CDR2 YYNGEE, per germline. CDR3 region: CASSSRGGEQYF. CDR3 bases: TGTGCCAGCAGCTCAAGAGGGGGCGAGCAGTACTTC. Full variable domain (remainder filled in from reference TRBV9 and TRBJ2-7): DSGVTQTPKHLITATGQRVTLRCSPRSGDLSVYWYQQSLDQGLQFLIQYYNGEERAKGNILERFSAQQFPDLHSELNLSSLELGDSALYFCASSSRGGEQYFGPGTRLTVT.

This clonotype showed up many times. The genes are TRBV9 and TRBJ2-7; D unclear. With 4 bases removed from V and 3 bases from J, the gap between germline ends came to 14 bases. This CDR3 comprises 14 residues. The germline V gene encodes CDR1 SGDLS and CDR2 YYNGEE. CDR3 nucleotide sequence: TGTGCCAGCAGCCCCCGGTGGGAAAACTACGAGCAGTACTTC. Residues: CASSPRWENYEQYF.

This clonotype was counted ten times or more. DNA for the CDR3: TGTGCCAGCAGTTCCTCAGGACAGGGGGCTAACTATGGCTACACCTTC. Residues: CASSSSGQGANYGYTF. The chain links TRBV12-3 or TRBV12-4 to TRBJ1-2, with 10 bases identical to TRBD1. The CDR3 extends over 16 amino acids. The J segment lost 0 bases and the V segment lost 4 bases, leaving 5 bases of the junction unmatched.

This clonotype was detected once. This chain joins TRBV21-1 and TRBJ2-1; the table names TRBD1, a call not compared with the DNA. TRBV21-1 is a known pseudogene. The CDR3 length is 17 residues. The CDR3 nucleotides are TGTGCCAGCAGCAACGCGGCGACAGAGAGCTCCTACAATGAGCAGTTCTTC. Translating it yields CASSNAATESSYNEQFF.

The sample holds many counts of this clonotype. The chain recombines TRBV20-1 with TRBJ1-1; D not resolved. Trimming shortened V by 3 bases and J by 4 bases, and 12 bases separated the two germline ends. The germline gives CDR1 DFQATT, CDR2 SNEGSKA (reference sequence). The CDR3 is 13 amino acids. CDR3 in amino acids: CSAREDSTTEAFF. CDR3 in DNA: TGCAGTGCTAGGGAGGATTCTACCACTGAAGCTTTCTTT.

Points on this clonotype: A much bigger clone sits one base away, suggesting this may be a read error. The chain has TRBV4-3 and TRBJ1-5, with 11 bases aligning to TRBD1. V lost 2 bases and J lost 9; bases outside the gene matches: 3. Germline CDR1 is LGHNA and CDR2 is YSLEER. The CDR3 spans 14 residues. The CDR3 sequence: CASSQWTGGRPQHF. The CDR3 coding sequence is TGCGCCAGCAGCCAATGGACAGGGGGCCGGCCCCAGCATTTT.

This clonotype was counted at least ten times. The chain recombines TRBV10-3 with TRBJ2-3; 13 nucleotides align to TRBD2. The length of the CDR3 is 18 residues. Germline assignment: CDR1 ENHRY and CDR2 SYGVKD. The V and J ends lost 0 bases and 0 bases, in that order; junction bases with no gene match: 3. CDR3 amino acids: CAISESSTSGGSTDTQYF. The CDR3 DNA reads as TGTGCCATCAGTGAGTCTTCGACTAGCGGGGGGAGCACAGATACGCAGTATTTT.

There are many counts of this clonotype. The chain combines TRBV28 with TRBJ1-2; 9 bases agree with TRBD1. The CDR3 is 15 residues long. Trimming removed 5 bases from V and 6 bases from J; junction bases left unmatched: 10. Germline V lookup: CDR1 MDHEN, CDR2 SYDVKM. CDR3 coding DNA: TGTGCCAGCAGTCCCCCTGGGAACAGGGGGCATGGCTACACCTTC. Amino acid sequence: CASSPPGNRGHGYTF.

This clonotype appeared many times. The CDR3 DNA reads as TGTGCCAGCAGTACCCGACTAGCGGGGGTCAATGAGCAGTTCTTC. Its translation: CASSTRLAGVNEQFF. The chain carries TRBV12-3 or TRBV12-4 and TRBJ2-1; 12 bases align to TRBD2. Trimming took 5 bases from V and 6 from J; bases not matched to a gene: 5. This CDR3 region has 15 residues.

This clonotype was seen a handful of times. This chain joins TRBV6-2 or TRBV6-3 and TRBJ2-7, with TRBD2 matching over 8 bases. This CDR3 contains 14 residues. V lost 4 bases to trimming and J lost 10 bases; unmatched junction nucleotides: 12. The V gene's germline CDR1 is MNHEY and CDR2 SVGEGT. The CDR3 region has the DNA TGTGCCAGCAGTTCCGCTGGTCCGGCGGGGGGCCAGTACGTC. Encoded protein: CASSSAGPAGGQYV.

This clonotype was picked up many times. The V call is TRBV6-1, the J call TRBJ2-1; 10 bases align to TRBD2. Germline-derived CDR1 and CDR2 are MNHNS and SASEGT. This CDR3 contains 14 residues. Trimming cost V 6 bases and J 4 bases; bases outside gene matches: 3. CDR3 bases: TGTGCCAGCAGGGTAGCGGGGGGTTACAATGAGCAGTTCTTC. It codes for CASRVAGGYNEQFF.

The CDR3, as DNA: TGTGCCAGCAGAGGGACAGCCACAACTAATGAAAAACTGTTTTTT. This gives the protein CASRGTATTNEKLFF. The chain recombines TRBV5-6 with TRBJ1-4; 7 positions match TRBD1. CDR3 size: 15 residues. Germline CDR1 and CDR2: SGHDT and YYEEEE. V trimming: 5 bases; J trimming: 0 bases; junction bases outside the gene matches: 4.

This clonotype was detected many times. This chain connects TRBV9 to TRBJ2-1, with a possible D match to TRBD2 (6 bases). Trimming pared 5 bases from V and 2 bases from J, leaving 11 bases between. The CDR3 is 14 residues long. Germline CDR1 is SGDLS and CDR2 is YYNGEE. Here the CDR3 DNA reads TGTGCCAGCAGTGGGAGGAAGACCTACAATGAGCAGTTCTTC. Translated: CASSGRKTYNEQFF.

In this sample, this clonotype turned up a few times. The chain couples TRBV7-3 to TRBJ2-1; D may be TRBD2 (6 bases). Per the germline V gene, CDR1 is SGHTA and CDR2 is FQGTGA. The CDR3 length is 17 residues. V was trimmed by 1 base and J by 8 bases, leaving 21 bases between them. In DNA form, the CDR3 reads TGTGCCAGCAGCTTAAATCCCCTAGGCAGGGAGGAAGATGAGCAGTTCTTC. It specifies CASSLNPLGREEDEQFF. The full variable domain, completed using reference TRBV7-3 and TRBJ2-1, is GAGVSQTPSNKVTEKGKYVELRCDPISGHTALYWYRQSLGQGPEFLIYFQGTGAADDSGLPNDRFFAVRPEGSVSTLKIQRTERGDSAVYLCASSLNPLGREEDEQFFGPGTRLTVL.